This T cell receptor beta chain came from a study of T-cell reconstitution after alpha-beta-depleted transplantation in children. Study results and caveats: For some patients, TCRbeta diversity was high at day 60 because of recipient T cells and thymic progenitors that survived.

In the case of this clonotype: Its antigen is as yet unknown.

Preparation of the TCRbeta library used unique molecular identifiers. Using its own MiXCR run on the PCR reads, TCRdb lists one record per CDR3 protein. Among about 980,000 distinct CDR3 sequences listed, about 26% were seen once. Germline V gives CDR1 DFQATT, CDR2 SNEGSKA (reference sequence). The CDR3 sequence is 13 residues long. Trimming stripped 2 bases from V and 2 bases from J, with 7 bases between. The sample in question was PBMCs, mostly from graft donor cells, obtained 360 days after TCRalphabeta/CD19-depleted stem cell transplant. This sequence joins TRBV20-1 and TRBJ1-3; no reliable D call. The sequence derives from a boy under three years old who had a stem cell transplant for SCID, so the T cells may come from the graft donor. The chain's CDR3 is CSARLVTGNTIYF. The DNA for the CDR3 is TGCAGTGCTAGATTGGTAACTGGAAACACCATATATTTT.